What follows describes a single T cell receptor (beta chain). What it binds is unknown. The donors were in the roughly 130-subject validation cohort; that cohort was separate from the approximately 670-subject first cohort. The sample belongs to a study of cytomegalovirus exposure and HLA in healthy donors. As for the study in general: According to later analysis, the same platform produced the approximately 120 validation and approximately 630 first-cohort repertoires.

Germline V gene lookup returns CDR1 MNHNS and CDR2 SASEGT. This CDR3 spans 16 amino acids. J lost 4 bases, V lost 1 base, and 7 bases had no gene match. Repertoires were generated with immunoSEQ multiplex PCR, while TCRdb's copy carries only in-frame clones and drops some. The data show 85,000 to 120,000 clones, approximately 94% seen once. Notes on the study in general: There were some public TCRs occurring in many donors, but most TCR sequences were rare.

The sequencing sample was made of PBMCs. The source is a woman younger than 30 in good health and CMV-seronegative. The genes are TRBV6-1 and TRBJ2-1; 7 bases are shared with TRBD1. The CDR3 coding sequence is TGTGCCAGCAGTGAAGAGCCGGGACAGACTTACAATGAGCAGTTCTTC. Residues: CASSEEPGQTYNEQFF.